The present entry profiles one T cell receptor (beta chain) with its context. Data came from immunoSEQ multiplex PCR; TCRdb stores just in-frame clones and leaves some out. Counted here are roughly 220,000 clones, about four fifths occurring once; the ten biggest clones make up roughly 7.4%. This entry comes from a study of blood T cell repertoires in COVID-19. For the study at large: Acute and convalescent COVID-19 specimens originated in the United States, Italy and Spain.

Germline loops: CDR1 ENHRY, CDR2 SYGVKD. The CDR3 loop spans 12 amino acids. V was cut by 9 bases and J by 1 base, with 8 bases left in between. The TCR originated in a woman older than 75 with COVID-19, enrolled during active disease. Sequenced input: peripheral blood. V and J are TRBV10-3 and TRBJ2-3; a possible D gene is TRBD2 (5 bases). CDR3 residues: CAILAGTDTQYF. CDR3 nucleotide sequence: TGTGCCATTCTAGCCGGCACAGATACGCAGTATTTT.